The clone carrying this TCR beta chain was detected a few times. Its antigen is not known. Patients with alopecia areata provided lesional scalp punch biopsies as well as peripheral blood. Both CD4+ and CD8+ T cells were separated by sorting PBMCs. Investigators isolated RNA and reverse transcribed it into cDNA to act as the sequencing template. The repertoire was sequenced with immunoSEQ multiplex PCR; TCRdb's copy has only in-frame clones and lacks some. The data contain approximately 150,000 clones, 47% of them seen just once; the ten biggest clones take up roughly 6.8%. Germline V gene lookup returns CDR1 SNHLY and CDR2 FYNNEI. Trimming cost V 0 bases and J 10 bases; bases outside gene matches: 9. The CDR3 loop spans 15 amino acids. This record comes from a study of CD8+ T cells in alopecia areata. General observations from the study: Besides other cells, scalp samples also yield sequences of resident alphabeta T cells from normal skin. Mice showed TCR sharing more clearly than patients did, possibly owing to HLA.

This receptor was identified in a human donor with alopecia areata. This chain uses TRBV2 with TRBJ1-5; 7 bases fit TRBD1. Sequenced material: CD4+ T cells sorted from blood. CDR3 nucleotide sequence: TGTGCCAGCAGTGAAGCGCTGGCAGGGGGAGGACCCCAGCATTTT. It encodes CASSEALAGGGPQHF.